This T cell receptor (beta chain) was identified in a study of OX40 agonist ivuxolimab in advanced cancers. Study background: Every 2 weeks, ivuxolimab was infused into the patients intravenously at between 0.01 and 10 mg/kg. Partial responses occurred in Three dose-escalation patients, one with hepatocellular carcinoma and two with cutaneous melanoma.

This clone was detected once. Here immunoSEQ multiplex PCR was the method, and the copy in TCRdb shows in-frame clones only, minus some. The repertoire has about 35,000 clones, over 80% of them found once; the top ten carry 20% to 30%. Germline CDR1 and CDR2: SGHTA and FQGNSA. Trimming cost V 5 bases and J 4 bases; bases outside gene matches: 6. The CDR3 runs to 15 residues. The chain employs TRBV7-2 and TRBJ2-7; 12 nucleotides agree with TRBD2. Sequenced here: CD4+ or CD8+ T cells sorted from blood, sampled in a trial of the OX40 agonist ivuxolimab. The TCR originated in an adult with an advanced solid tumor such as melanoma, head and neck, liver or kidney cancer. CDR3 coding DNA: TGTGCCAGCAGCAACCTTGGACTAGCGGGATACGAGCAGTACTTC. Its protein is CASSNLGLAGYEQYF.